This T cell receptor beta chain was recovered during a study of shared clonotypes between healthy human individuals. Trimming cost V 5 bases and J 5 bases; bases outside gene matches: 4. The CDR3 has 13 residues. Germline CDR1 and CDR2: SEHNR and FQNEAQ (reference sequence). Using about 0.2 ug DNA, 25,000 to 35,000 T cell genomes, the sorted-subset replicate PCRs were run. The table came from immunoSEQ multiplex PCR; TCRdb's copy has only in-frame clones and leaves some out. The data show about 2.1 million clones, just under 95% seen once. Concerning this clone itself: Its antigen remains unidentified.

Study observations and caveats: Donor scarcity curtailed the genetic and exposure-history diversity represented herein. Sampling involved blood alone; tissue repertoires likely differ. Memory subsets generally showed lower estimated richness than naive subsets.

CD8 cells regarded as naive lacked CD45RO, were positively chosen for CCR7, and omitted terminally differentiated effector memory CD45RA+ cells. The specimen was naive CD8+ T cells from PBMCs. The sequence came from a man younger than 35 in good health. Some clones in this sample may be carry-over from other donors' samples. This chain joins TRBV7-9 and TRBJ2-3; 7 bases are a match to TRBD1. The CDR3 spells CASSPSGGDTQYF. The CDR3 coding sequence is TGTGCCAGCAGCCCGTCAGGGGGAGATACGCAGTATTTT.